The sequence of this T cell receptor (beta chain) was determined in a study of CD8 T cells in Susac syndrome. Study overall: Patients with Susac syndrome had blood drawn and were at that point therapy-naive, on corticosteroids, or on intravenous immunoglobulin alone.

The study's findings and limits: Clonal expansion did not appear in Susac syndrome CD4+ T cell repertoires.

Worth noting for this clonotype: Antigen specificity is unknown.

V was cut by 2 bases and J by 7 bases, with 11 bases left in between. This CDR3 has 14 amino acids. Germline CDR1 is LGHDT and CDR2 is YNNKEL (reference sequence). A quantity of about 0.5 to 1 ug RNA underwent reverse transcription using random hexamers. TCRdb re-called the immunoSEQ multiplex PCR reads through MiXCR, storing one row per CDR3 protein. The data contain roughly 250,000 distinct CDR3 sequences, about 96% of them singletons. Material: CD4+ T cells from PBMCs. This sequence was found in a human donor with Susac syndrome. The chain recombines TRBV3-1 with TRBJ1-4; D gene ambiguous. The CDR3 is CASSQRVQVEKLFF. CDR3 sequence (DNA): TGTGCCAGCAGCCAACGGGTCCAAGTTGAAAAACTGTTTTTT. The full variable domain, completed using reference TRBV3-1 and TRBJ1-4, is DTAVSQTPKYLVTQMGNDKSIKCEQNLGHDTMYWYKQDSKKFLKIMFSYNNKELIINETVPNRFSPKSPDKAHLNLHINSLELGDSAVYFCASSQRVQVEKLFFGSGTQLSVL.